This T cell receptor beta chain comes out of a study of T cells in Graves' hyperthyroidism and ophthalmopathy. This clonotype was counted a few times. V lost 5 bases and J lost 1, with 23 bases in between. Germline V CDR1 and CDR2: SGHVS, FQNEAQ. This CDR3 is 18 amino acids long. Amplification of TCR beta CDR3 regions was performed using RNA transcripts as template. HTBI primers were used for first-round RT-PCR of the TCR CDR3. From the multiplex PCR reads, TCRdb called clonotypes with MiXCR, one entry per CDR3 protein. The sample lists some 510,000 distinct CDR3 sequences, approximately 44% seen once, with approximately 8.2% in the top ten.

This clonotype originated in a woman under 30 with Graves' hyperthyroidism. The specimen sequenced was peripheral blood or thyroid tissue (not recorded which). V and J are TRBV7-8 and TRBJ2-5; TRBD2 is a possible D gene (7 bases). CDR3 in DNA: TGTGCCAGCAGCCCGTTATCGGGGGGCTCACACCTCCAAGAGACCCAGTACTTC. Its translation: CASSPLSGGSHLQETQYF.